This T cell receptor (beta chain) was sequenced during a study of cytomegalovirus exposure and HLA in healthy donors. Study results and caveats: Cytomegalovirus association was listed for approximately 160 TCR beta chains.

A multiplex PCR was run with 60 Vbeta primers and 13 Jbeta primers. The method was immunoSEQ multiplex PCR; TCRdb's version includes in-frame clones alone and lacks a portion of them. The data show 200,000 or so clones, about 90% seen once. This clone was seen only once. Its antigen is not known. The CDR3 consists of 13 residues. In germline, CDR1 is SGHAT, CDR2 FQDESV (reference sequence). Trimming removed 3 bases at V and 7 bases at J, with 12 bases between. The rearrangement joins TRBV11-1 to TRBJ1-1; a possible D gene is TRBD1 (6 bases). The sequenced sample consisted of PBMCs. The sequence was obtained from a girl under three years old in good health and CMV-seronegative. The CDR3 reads CASSLDSPYEAFF. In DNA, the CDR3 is TGTGCCAGCAGCTTGGACAGCCCCTATGAAGCTTTCTTT.